This TCR beta chain appears in the sequencing data of a study of T cell clusters in autoimmune cytopenias. Study-wide points: Clustering suggested that physiological T cell clusters were missing in primary autoimmune cytopenia patients.

TRB rearrangements were amplified by touch-down multiplex PCR with mixed TRB-A/B primers. TCRdb reprocessed the multiplex PCR reads, with one entry per CDR3 protein and no DNA. The sample totals about 14,000 distinct CDR3 sequences; its top ten clones hold 3% to 4%. The CDR3 extends over 17 amino acids. Per the germline V gene, CDR1 is SGHNT and CDR2 is YENEEA. TRB was amplified from roughly 0.25 ug of peripheral blood genomic DNA per sample. Concerning this clonotype: What it binds is unknown.

This sample also belongs to another study, concerning T cell repertoires in aging, cancer and after chemotherapy.

The clonotype was recovered from a human donor in good health. The chain employs TRBV11-3 and TRBJ2-3; the D call of TRBD2 rests on TCRdb alone, since no DNA is present to check it. The sequenced sample was peripheral blood. The CDR3 here is CASTPSGSAPRTDTQYF.